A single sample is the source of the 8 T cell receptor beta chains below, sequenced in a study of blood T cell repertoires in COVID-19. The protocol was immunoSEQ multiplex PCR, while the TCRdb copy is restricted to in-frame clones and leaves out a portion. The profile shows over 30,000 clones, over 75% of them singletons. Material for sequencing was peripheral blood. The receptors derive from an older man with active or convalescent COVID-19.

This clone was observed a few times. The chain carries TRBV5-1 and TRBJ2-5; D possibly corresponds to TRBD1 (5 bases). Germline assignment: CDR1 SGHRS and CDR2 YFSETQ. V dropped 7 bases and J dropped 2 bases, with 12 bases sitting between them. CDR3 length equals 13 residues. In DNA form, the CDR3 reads TGCGCCAGCGCCAGGGCTGAGCAAGAGACCCAGTACTTC. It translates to CASARAEQETQYF.

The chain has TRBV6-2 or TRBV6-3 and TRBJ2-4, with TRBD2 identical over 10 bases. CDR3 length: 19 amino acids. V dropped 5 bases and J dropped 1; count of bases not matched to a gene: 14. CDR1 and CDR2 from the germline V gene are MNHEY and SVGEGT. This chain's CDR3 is CASSRVGPSGSGAKNIQYF. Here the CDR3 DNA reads TGTGCCAGCAGTCGCGTAGGGCCTAGCGGGAGTGGGGCCAAAAACATTCAGTACTTC.

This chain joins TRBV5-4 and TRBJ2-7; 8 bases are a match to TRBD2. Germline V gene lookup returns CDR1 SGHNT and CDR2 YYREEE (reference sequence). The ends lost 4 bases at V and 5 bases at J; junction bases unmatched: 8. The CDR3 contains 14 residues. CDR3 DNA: TGTGCCAGCAGCCCGGGACTAGAGGTCCACGAGCAGTACTTC. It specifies CASSPGLEVHEQYF.

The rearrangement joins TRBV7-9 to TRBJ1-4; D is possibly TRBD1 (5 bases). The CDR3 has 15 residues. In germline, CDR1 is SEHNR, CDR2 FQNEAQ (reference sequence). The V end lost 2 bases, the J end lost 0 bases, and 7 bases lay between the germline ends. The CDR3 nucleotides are TGTGCCAGCAGCTTAAAAGGGGCAACTAATGAAAAACTGTTTTTT. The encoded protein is CASSLKGATNEKLFF.

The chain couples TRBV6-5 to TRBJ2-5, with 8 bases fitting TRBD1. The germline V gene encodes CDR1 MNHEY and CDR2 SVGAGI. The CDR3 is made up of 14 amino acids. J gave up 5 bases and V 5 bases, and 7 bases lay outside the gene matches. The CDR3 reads CASSHGQGGETQYF. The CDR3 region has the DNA TGTGCCAGCAGTCACGGACAGGGTGGGGAGACCCAGTACTTC.

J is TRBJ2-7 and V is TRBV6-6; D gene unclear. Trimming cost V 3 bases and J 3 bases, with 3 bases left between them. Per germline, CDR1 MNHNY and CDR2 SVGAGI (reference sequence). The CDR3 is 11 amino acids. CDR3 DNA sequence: TGTGCCAGCAGTTATCACTACGAGCAGTACTTC. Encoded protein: CASSYHYEQYF.

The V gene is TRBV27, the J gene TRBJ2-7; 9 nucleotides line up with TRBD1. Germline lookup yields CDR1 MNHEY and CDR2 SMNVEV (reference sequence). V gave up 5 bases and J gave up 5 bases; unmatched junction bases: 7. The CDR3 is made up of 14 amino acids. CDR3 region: CASSPDRGYNEQYF. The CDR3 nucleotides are TGTGCCAGCAGTCCCGACAGGGGGTACAACGAGCAGTACTTC.

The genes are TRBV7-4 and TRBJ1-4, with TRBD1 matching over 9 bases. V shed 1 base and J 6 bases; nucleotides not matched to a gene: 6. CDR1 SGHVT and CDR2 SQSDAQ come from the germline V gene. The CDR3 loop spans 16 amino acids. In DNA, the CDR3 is TGTGCCAGCAGCTTAGTCCCCGGGACAGGGTATGAAAAACTGTTTTTT. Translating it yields CASSLVPGTGYEKLFF.